One T cell receptor beta chain is described in this entry. Its recognized antigen is unknown. Per-base quality was not reported, and no clone a single base away is much larger than it. These data are taken from a study of blood T cell repertoires in COVID-19 (dated by TCRdb to 2020 to 2022). About the full investigation: Collaborator samples came from the United States, Italy and Spain and covered acute and convalescent phases of COVID-19. Where available, HLA class I and class II types were obtained from metadata supplied by the sample provider rather than from assay-based typing. The repertoires were released in a freely available public database intended as a resource for research on the immune response to SARS-CoV-2. The material from the prospective study consisted of cDNA or gDNA derived from T cells, B-cell-depleted T cells, or PBMCs. The dataset comprised deeply sampled blood TCRbeta repertoires from subjects exposed to, actively infected with, or recovered from COVID-19. The sample metadata nearly always contained a de-identified subject ID, COVID-19 status, age in years and sex. Samples were obtained from the ongoing ImmuneRACE study (first 160 participants) and from over 1,000 subjects provided by 6 global collaborators. General findings and caveats noted by the study authors: Clinical and demographic metadata were provided uncurated, with the amount varying by source and participant.

TCRbeta CDR3 regions were amplified from genomic DNA using the immunoSEQ Assay, a bias-controlled multiplex PCR. In the authors' own workflow: The number of nucleated cells in each sample was estimated by amplification of reference gene primers within the assay. Sequence reads were collapsed and filtered to measure the absolute abundance of every unique TCRbeta CDR3 rearrangement. Productive Simpson clonality was computed per sample as the square root of Simpson's diversity index over productive rearrangements. TCRdb holds this immuneACCESS table with in-frame rearrangements only. Some clones are missing; in checked studies, unresolved V genes explain under half, and the rest has no known cause. V and J calls and clone size come straight from that table; D and trimming were deduced from the DNA. The table for this sample lists 200,000 to 300,000 clones; over 75% of them were counted only once. Around 7.8% of the sample is held by the ten biggest clonotypes.

The collaborating institutions used their own protocols to collect whole blood in K2EDTA tubes. For TCRbeta analysis, collaborators shipped samples as frozen whole blood, isolated PBMCs, or DNA extracted from either of those sample types. As encoded in the germline V gene (reference sequence), CDR1 is SGHKS while CDR2 is YYEKEE. The CDR3 has 13 amino acids, counting the end cysteine and phenylalanine. This entry keeps only the CDR3 DNA: 39 bases, framed from base 1. A distance of 5 bases separates the germline ends of V and J, which lose 0 bases and 7 bases respectively. The sequence derives from a human donor in a cohort sampled during active COVID-19. Sequenced input: peripheral blood. The V and J genes are TRBV5-5 and TRBJ1-6, and the D gene may be TRBD1, 5 bases matching. Here the CDR3 is given as CASSLEGNSPLHF. The DNA reads TGTGCCAGCAGCTTGGAGGGGAATTCACCCCTCCACTTT.